Here is one T cell receptor beta chain with its context. This entry comes from a study of blood T cell repertoires in COVID-19. Study-wide context: Samples taken during acute and convalescent COVID-19 were collected in the United States, Italy and Spain. Nucleic acid was either cDNA or gDNA, and it came from T cells, B-cell-depleted T cells, or PBMCs.

This CDR3 has 14 amino acids. CDR1 ENHRY and CDR2 SYGVKD come from the germline V gene. Deletions cut 2 bases from V and 3 bases from J, with 8 bases between. Under the authors' procedure: The assay estimated nucleated cells by amplifying reference gene primers. Using immunoSEQ multiplex PCR, the repertoire was profiled, and TCRdb retains in-frame clones only, with some absent. V and J calls and clone size are given by that table; D and trimming were obtained from the DNA. The sample includes 120,000 or so clones, roughly 89% seen only once; the top ten take about 2%. The gene calls are TRBV10-3 and TRBJ1-3; possibly TRBD1 for D (6 bases). The specimen was peripheral blood. The source is a woman in her forties or fifties with acute or convalescent COVID-19. CDR3 residues: CAISETGSGNTIYF. The CDR3 DNA sequence: TGTGCCATCAGTGAGACAGGGAGTGGAAACACCATATATTTT.